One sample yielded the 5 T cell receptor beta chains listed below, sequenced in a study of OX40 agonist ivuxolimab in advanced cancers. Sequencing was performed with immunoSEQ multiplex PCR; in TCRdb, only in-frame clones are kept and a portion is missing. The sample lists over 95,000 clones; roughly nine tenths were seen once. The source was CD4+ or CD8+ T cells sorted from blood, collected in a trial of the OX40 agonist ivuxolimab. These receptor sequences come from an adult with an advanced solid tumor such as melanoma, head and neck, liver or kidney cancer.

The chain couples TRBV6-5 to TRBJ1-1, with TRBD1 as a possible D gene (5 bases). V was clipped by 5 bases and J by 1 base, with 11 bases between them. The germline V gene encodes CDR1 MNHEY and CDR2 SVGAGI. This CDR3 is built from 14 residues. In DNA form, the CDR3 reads TGTGCCAGCAGTCCCCGGGGCAGGAACACTGAAGCTTTCTTT. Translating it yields CASSPRGRNTEAFF.

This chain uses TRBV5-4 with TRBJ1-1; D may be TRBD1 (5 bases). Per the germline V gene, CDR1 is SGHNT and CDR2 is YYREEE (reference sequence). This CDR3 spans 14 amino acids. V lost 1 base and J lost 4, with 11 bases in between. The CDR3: CASSLLPGVTEAFF. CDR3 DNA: TGTGCCAGCAGCTTGCTACCGGGGGTCACTGAAGCTTTCTTT.

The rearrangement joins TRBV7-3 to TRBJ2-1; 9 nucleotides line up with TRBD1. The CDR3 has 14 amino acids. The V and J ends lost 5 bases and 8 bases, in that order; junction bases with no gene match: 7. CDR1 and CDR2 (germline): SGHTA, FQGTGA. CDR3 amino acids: CASSRGQGFDEQFF. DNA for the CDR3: TGTGCCAGCAGCAGGGGACAGGGCTTTGATGAGCAGTTCTTC. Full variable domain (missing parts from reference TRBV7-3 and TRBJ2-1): GAGVSQTPSNKVTEKGKYVELRCDPISGHTALYWYRQSLGQGPEFLIYFQGTGAADDSGLPNDRFFAVRPEGSVSTLKIQRTERGDSAVYLCASSRGQGFDEQFFGPGTRLTVL.

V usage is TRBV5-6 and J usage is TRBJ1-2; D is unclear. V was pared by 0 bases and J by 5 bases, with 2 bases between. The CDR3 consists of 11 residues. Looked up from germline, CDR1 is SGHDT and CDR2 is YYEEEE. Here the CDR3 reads CASSLEYGYTF. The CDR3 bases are TGTGCCAGCAGCTTGGAATATGGCTACACCTTC. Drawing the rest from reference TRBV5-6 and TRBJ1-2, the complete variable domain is DAGVTQSPTHLIKTRGQQVTLRCSPKSGHDTVSWYQQALGQGPQFIFQYYEEEERQRGNFPDRFSGHQFPNYSSELNVNALLLGDSALYLCASSLEYGYTFGSGTRLTVV.

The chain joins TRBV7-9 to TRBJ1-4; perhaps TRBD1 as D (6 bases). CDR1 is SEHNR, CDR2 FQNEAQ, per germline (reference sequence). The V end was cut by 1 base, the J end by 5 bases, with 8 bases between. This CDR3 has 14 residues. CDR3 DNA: TGTGCCAGCAGCTTAGGTCAGGGGAATGAAAAACTGTTTTTT. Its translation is CASSLGQGNEKLFF.